Following are 23 T cell receptor beta chains from one sample sequenced in a study of cytomegalovirus exposure and HLA in healthy donors. Clones were read by immunoSEQ multiplex PCR, and TCRdb kept only the in-frame ones, dropping some. The sample gives tens of thousands of clones, around nine tenths of which show up once; 3.8% is in the top ten. What was sequenced was PBMCs. All receptors come from a woman in her late teens or twenties in good health and CMV-seropositive.

The V gene is TRBV11-2, the J gene TRBJ1-1; 8 positions match TRBD1. The CDR3 length is 17 residues. Germline V gene sequence: CDR1 SGHAT, CDR2 FQNNGV. J was trimmed by 0 bases and V by 2 bases; bases with no gene match: 8. As DNA, the CDR3 is TGTGCCAGCAGCTTACGGGCAGGGGGCGTCATGAACACTGAAGCTTTCTTT. This codes for CASSLRAGGVMNTEAFF.

CDR3 protein: CASSPGTNGGGRETQYF. CDR3 sequence (DNA): TGTGCCAGCAGCCCCGGAACGAATGGGGGGGGGCGGGAGACCCAGTACTTC. The V gene is TRBV7-9, the J gene TRBJ2-5; maybe TRBD2 (7 bases). The germline gives CDR1 SEHNR, CDR2 FQNEAQ (reference sequence). The length of the CDR3 is 17 residues. The V gene lost 5 bases and the J gene lost 5 bases, with 24 bases spanning the gap.

The rearrangement uses TRBV10-2 and TRBJ2-7; D may be TRBD1 (6 bases). Germline CDR1 WSHSY, CDR2 SAAADI. Trimming cost V 2 bases and J 0 bases, with 11 bases left between them. CDR3 length: 15 residues. The CDR3: CASSETSDSSYEQYF. The CDR3 nucleotides are TGCGCCAGCAGTGAGACCTCGGACAGCTCCTACGAGCAGTACTTC.

J is TRBJ2-7 and V is TRBV11-1; tentatively, D is TRBD1 (6 bases). This CDR3 region has 14 residues. Trimming left V 5 bases short and J 3 bases short, with 14 bases between. Germline-derived CDR1 and CDR2 are SGHAT and FQDESV (reference sequence). The CDR3 loop is CASSARDRYYEQYF. For the CDR3, the DNA is TGTGCCAGCAGCGCCCGAGACAGGTACTACGAGCAGTACTTC. Combining the CDR3 with reference TRBV11-1 and TRBJ2-7 gives the whole variable domain EAEVAQSPRYKITEKSQAVAFWCDPISGHATLYWYRQILGQGPELLVQFQDESVVDDSQLPKDRFSAERLKGVDSTLKIQPAELGDSAMYLCASSARDRYYEQYFGPGTRLTVT.

The chain has TRBV19 and TRBJ1-5; TRBD1 agrees at 8 bases. The germline V gene encodes CDR1 LNHDA and CDR2 SQIVND (reference sequence). The CDR3 is 14 residues long. Germline trimming cut 7 bases from V and 4 bases from J; bases unmatched to any gene: 6. The CDR3 sequence: CASIGTGLNQPQHF. The CDR3 nucleotides are TGTGCCAGTATCGGGACAGGCCTTAATCAGCCCCAGCATTTT.

The CDR3 bases are TGTGCCAGCAGTTACACCGGGAAAGAGACCCAGTACTTC. It codes for CASSYTGKETQYF. The chain uses TRBV6-5 and TRBJ2-5; D is perhaps TRBD2 (5 bases). Per germline, CDR1 MNHEY and CDR2 SVGAGI. The CDR3 has 13 amino acids. Trimming took off 2 bases at V and 3 bases at J, with 7 bases between the two ends.

The chain has TRBV11-2 and TRBJ1-1; 7 bases line up with TRBD1. In germline, CDR1 is SGHAT, CDR2 FQNNGV. Losses at the gene ends were 0 bases for V and 1 base for J; bases not matched to a gene: 2. The CDR3 totals 15 residues. As DNA, the CDR3 is TGTGCCAGCAGCTTAGAAGGGGGCACGAACACTGAAGCTTTCTTT. As protein: CASSLEGGTNTEAFF.

This rearrangement joins TRBV19 to TRBJ2-1, with 9 nucleotides matching TRBD1. The germline CDR1 and CDR2 sequences are LNHDA and SQIVND (reference sequence). The CDR3 has 14 residues. V shed 4 bases, J shed 5 bases, and the junction held 3 bases outside the gene matches. The CDR3 DNA is TGTGCCAGTAGTAACAGGGGGCAGAACAATGAGCAGTTCTTC. Encoded protein: CASSNRGQNNEQFF.

The chain's CDR3 is CASSMAGYGVTEAFF. DNA of the CDR3: TGTGCCAGTAGTATGGCAGGGTATGGCGTCACTGAAGCTTTCTTT. This chain connects TRBV19 to TRBJ1-1, with a tentative D call TRBD1 (5 bases). Germline lookup yields CDR1 LNHDA and CDR2 SQIVND (reference sequence). Trimming left V 3 bases short and J 4 bases short, with 15 bases between. The CDR3 spans 15 residues.

This clone has only one observation. The chain joins TRBV10-2 to TRBJ2-1; 9 bases fit TRBD2. From germline, CDR1 is WSHSY and CDR2 SAAADI. This CDR3 is built from 16 residues. The V and J ends lost 6 bases and 1 base, in that order; junction bases with no gene match: 7. In nucleotides, the CDR3 is TGCGCCAGCAGCCCACTGGGACTAGCATCCTACAATGAGCAGTTCTTC. Translated: CASSPLGLASYNEQFF.

V and J are TRBV7-2 and TRBJ2-7, with 8 bases that match TRBD2. J lost 6 bases, V lost 1 base, and 11 bases had no gene match. CDR3 size: 16 residues. Germline assignment: CDR1 SGHTA and CDR2 FQGNSA. CDR3 nucleotides: TGTGCCAGCAGCTTAGGGCAAACTGGACTAGCACGCGAGCAGTACTTC. Its protein is CASSLGQTGLAREQYF. The full variable domain, in which reference TRBV7-2 and TRBJ2-7 provide the parts outside the CDR3, is GAGVSQSPSNKVTEKGKDVELRCDPISGHTALYWYRQSLGQGLEFLIYFQGNSAPDKSGLPSDRFSAERTGGSVSTLTIQRTQQEDSAVYLCASSLGQTGLAREQYFGPGTRLTVT.

J is TRBJ1-2 and V is TRBV7-8; D gene unclear. This CDR3 has 16 amino acids. The germline CDR1 and CDR2 sequences are SGHVS and FQNEAQ. Trimming cost V 2 bases and J 0 bases, with 13 bases left between them. CDR3 in amino acids: CASSLTARPPNYGYTF. The CDR3 DNA reads as TGTGCCAGCAGCTTAACGGCCAGGCCACCTAACTATGGCTACACCTTC.

The chain recombines TRBV5-1 with TRBJ2-1; TRBD2 matches at 10 bases. Trimming cost V 4 bases and J 2 bases; bases outside gene matches: 6. Per germline, CDR1 SGHRS and CDR2 YFSETQ. This CDR3 has 16 residues. CDR3 nucleotides: TGCGCCAGCAGCGCGTGGACTAGCGGAGCCTACAATGAGCAGTTCTTC. Its translation: CASSAWTSGAYNEQFF.

This clone is a singleton in its sample. The rearrangement uses TRBV18 and TRBJ2-1, with 11 nucleotides matching TRBD2. This CDR3 contains 16 residues. The germline V gene encodes CDR1 KGHSH and CDR2 LQKENI. Trimming at V came to 4 bases and at J to 8 bases, leaving 10 bases not matched to a gene. The CDR3 reads CASSRTTSGSADEQFF. The DNA of the CDR3 is TGTGCCAGCTCACGTACCACTAGCGGGAGTGCGGATGAGCAGTTCTTC.

The gene calls are TRBV29-1 and TRBJ2-1; possible D gene TRBD1, 6 bases. Germline V lookup: CDR1 SQVTM, CDR2 ANQGSEA. V lost 4 bases and J lost 9, with 13 bases in between. The CDR3 has 12 residues. CDR3 nucleotides: TGCAGCGTTGTTTCAGGGGCTGGTGAGCAGTTCTTC. Protein sequence: CSVVSGAGEQFF.

The CDR3 sequence: CAWSSGGTGELFF. The CDR3 region has the DNA TGTGCCTGGAGTTCCGGAGGCACCGGGGAGCTGTTTTTT. V gene TRBV30 combines with J gene TRBJ2-2; D possibly corresponds to TRBD2 (5 bases). Germline V gives CDR1 GTSNPN, CDR2 SVGIG (reference sequence). The CDR3 sequence is 13 residues long. Deletions cut 2 bases from V and 4 bases from J, with 8 bases between.

J is TRBJ1-2 and V is TRBV11-2; 7 nucleotides agree with TRBD1. CDR3 length: 15 amino acids. V shed 3 bases, J shed 4 bases, and the junction held 8 bases outside the gene matches. Germline V gives CDR1 SGHAT, CDR2 FQNNGV. The DNA of the CDR3 is TGTGCCAGCAGCTTGACCCGGGACAGCGCCTATGGCTACACCTTC. Amino acids: CASSLTRDSAYGYTF.

About this clone itself: The junction and the germline gene differ at one end; a read error may be behind it. V is TRBV7-8 and J is TRBJ2-7, with 7 bases aligning to TRBD2. CDR3 length equals 15 residues. Per the germline V gene, CDR1 is SGHVS and CDR2 is FQNEAQ. CDR3 protein: CASSLADPHSGEQYF. The CDR3 coding sequence is TGTGCCAGCAGCCTAGCGGACCCTCATTCGGGGGAGCAGTACTTC.

The gene calls are TRBV4-1 and TRBJ1-1; possible D gene TRBD1, 5 bases. The CDR3 covers 16 residues. V was cut by 1 base and J by 4 bases, with 16 bases left in between. Germline CDR1 and CDR2: MGHRA and YSYEKL. The CDR3 here is CASSQGHTETGTEAFF. The CDR3 DNA reads as TGCGCCAGCAGCCAAGGACATACCGAAACAGGCACTGAAGCTTTCTTT.

The J gene is TRBJ2-1, the V gene TRBV7-2; 10 positions match TRBD2. J was trimmed by 8 bases and V by 1 base; bases with no gene match: 5. Looked up from germline, CDR1 is SGHTA and CDR2 is FQGNSA. The CDR3 has 15 residues. CDR3: CASSLVGLAGDEQFF. The CDR3 nucleotides read TGTGCCAGCAGCTTAGTGGGGCTAGCGGGAGATGAGCAGTTCTTC.

This clone was recorded only once. J is TRBJ2-7 and V is TRBV25-1; TRBD1 aligns across 7 bases. V lost 2 bases, J lost 1 base, and 2 bases stayed unmatched. The germline gives CDR1 MGHDK, CDR2 SYGVNS. The CDR3 sequence is 14 residues long. The CDR3 nucleotides are TGTGCCAGCAGTGAACAGGGGGTTTCCTACGAGCAGTACTTC. Encoded protein: CASSEQGVSYEQYF.

This chain links TRBV6-1 with TRBJ1-1, with 9 bases aligning to TRBD1. CDR1 and CDR2 (germline): MNHNS, SASEGT. CDR3 length: 15 residues. V lost 7 bases and J lost 4; bases outside the gene matches: 10. This CDR3 reads CASKLGTGWATEAFF. The CDR3 nucleotides are TGTGCCAGCAAGTTAGGGACAGGGTGGGCCACTGAAGCTTTCTTT.

The V call is TRBV4-2, the J call TRBJ2-1; 7 positions match TRBD2. Germline V gene sequence: CDR1 LGHNA, CDR2 YNFKEQ. Trimming removed 2 bases from V and 5 bases from J; junction bases left unmatched: 6. CDR3 length equals 15 residues. CDR3 protein: CASSQRRLADNEQFF. DNA of the CDR3: TGTGCCAGCAGCCAAAGGAGGCTAGCGGACAATGAGCAGTTCTTC.